This T cell receptor beta chain was recorded in a study of blood T cells in healthy people across ages. General study results and limits: The recorded TCR beta diversity per million T cells decreased in a roughly linear manner with age.

To note about this clonotype: Its antigen is not known.

Using a J-beta primer mix together with a sample-barcoded 5' primer, a second PCR was run for roughly 6 to 11 cycles. TCRdb reprocessed the 5' RACE reads with MiXCR, giving one entry per CDR3 protein. Among about 640,000 distinct CDR3 sequences, roughly three fifths were seen once, and the ten largest hold 30% to 40%. This sequence originates from a man in his fifties or sixties in good health. The source material was blood.

CDR3 nucleotide sequence: TGTGCCAGCAGCCCCCAAGGGGGGGCTCTGGCTTTCTTT. Its protein product is CASSPQGGALAFF. This chain uses TRBV9 with TRBJ1-1; TRBD1 might be the D (6 bases). This CDR3 has 13 residues. From germline, CDR1 is SGDLS and CDR2 YYNGEE. V was pared by 4 bases and J by 11 bases, with 18 bases between.